This TCR beta chain appears in the sequencing data of a study of T cell responses to AZD1222 COVID-19 vaccine. General study points: There were vaccine-associated CD4 TCRs across spike, dominant at 160-218 and 743-854. Two AZD1222 administrations were followed by greater Spike-specific TCR breadth and depth. Repertoires were obtained only post-peak T cell response. It was only 6 or 7 AZD1222 recipients who were seropositive at baseline.

The count of this clone is one. The target antigen is unknown. The CDR3 is 13 residues long. V was trimmed by 5 bases and J by 8 bases, leaving 14 bases between them. Germline CDR1 SGHRS, CDR2 YFSETQ. Profiled with immunoSEQ multiplex PCR; TCRdb holds only in-frame clones, not every one. The sample records about 160,000 clones, over 75% being singletons. The sequence was collected from an adult in good health. The sample in question was peripheral blood, obtained on day 0 of AZD1222 vaccination. V usage is TRBV5-1 and J usage is TRBJ2-1; D is uncertain. The DNA of the CDR3 is TGCGCCAGCAGTAGGAGATCCGGCGATGAGCAGTTCTTC. As protein: CASSRRSGDEQFF. Supplemented by reference TRBV5-1 and TRBJ2-1, the full variable domain reads KAGVTQTPRYLIKTRGQQVTLSCSPISGHRSVSWYQQTPGQGLQFLFEYFSETQRNKGNFPGRFSGRQFSNSRSEMNVSTLELGDSALYLCASSRRSGDEQFFGPGTRLTVL.